The clone carrying this T cell receptor (beta chain) was observed a handful of times. No antigen is known for it. Because the library targeted alpha chains, this beta chain is an off-target read whose size means little. This entry is derived from a study of spatial heterogeneity in lung cancer. Study at large: Beta-chain sequences were consistently detected more often than alpha-chain sequences. General study results and limits: Intratumoral expanded alpha and beta TCR counts were found to track tumor mutation counts.

The CDR3 spans 15 residues. After removal of 4 bases from V and 6 bases from J, the junction contained 9 bases not matched to a gene. The germline CDR1 and CDR2 sequences are SGHRS and YFSETQ. On each TCR cDNA molecule, a unique molecular identifier was present. TCRdb reprocessed the 5' RACE reads via MiXCR and lists one record per CDR3 protein. The sample yields roughly 3,800 distinct CDR3 sequences, approximately 4.8% seen once. Time point reported: sample taken at primary tumor resection. This TCR was recovered from a female donor with early-stage non-small cell lung cancer. The specimen was lung tumor tissue, collected at surgery. V gene TRBV5-1 combines with J gene TRBJ1-1; 10 bases match TRBD1. CDR3 protein: CASSDPGQGSSEAFF. The CDR3 DNA follows: TGCGCCAGCAGCGATCCGGGACAGGGGTCCTCTGAAGCTTTCTTT.